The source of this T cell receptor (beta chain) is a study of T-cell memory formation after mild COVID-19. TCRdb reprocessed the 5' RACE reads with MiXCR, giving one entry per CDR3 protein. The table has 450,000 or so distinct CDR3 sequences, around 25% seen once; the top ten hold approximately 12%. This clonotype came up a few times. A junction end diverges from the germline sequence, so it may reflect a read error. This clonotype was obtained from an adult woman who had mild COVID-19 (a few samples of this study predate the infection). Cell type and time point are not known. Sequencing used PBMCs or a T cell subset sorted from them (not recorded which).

The CDR3 sequence is CASSLEKDF. Written as DNA, the CDR3 is TGTGCCAGCAGCTTAGAAAAGGATTTT. The V gene is TRBV7-9, the J gene TRBJ1-1; D not resolved. There are 9 residues in the CDR3. CDR1 is SEHNR and CDR2 is FQNEAQ in the germline V gene (reference sequence).